This T cell receptor beta chain is from a study of cytomegalovirus exposure and HLA in healthy donors. General observations from the study: Several of the most significant clusters appeared, in a later analysis, to be linked to common viral pathogens. An ancestry cluster, one associated with Asian ancestry, reportedly showed fewer N-insertions than the approximately 670-donor mean in a later analysis. Immune exposure data for these donors was limited to CMV serostatus. As confirmed in vitro, a few CMV-associated chains were specific for CMV antigens.

Comments on this clone: Its antigen is still unknown.

Amplification used 60 Vbeta primers and 13 Jbeta primers. Libraries were prepared by immunoSEQ multiplex PCR; TCRdb keeps only in-frame clonotypes and omits some of them. The sample records some 180,000 clones, 70% to 85% being singletons. Germline lookup yields CDR1 SGHVS and CDR2 FQNEAQ. The CDR3 is 16 residues long. The V gene end was trimmed by 5 bases and the J gene end by 9 bases; junction bases not matched to a gene: 11. This chain uses TRBV7-8 with TRBJ2-1, with 12 nucleotides matching TRBD1. The source is a woman in her twenties or thirties in good health and CMV-seropositive. Input material: PBMCs. The CDR3 DNA reads as TGTGCCAGCAGCCGACCCCCGGGACAGGGGGCTGGTGAGCAGTTCTTC. Protein: CASSRPPGQGAGEQFF.